The rows below give T cell receptor beta chains drawn from one sample of a study of control samples from healthy donors and cancer patients. Here immunoSEQ multiplex PCR was the method, and the copy in TCRdb shows in-frame clones only, minus some. The sample lists about 65,000 clones, over 75% occurring once. Sequenced: PBMCs. These receptors were taken from a woman in her fifties or sixties with colorectal cancer. Each CDR3 is given with its conserved first and last residue. The D gene is left open where the match is weak. Part of the rows lack a size; the others show once, few, many or a class for expanded clones.

size,J,D,V,DNA,CDR3
-,TRBJ2-3,TRBD2,TRBV19,TGTGCCAGTAGTAACGGACTAGCGGGGGGTGCAGATACGCAGTATTTT,CASSNGLAGGADTQYF
-,TRBJ2-5,TRBD1,TRBV5-8,TGTGCCAGCAGCGGGGTTCCGGGACAGAAATACTTC,CASSGVPGQKYF
-,TRBJ1-1,TRBD1,TRBV12-3/TRBV12-4,TGTGCCAGCAACCCCGACAGGGGAACAGCTTTCTTT,CASNPDRGTAFF
once,TRBJ2-1,TRBD2,TRBV7-2,TGTGCCAGCAGCTTAGGCGGGAGGTCCTACAATGAGCAGTTCTTC,CASSLGGRSYNEQFF
-,TRBJ2-5,-,TRBV28,TGTGCCAGCAGTCCGATGGGTCCAAAGCAAGAGACCCAGTACTTC,CASSPMGPKQETQYF
-,TRBJ2-7,TRBD1,TRBV5-1,TGCGCCAGCGGGTGGACAGGGAGCTCCTACGAGCAGTACTTC,CASGWTGSSYEQYF
few,TRBJ2-4,-,TRBV4-1,TGCGCCAGCAGCCAACCGGGACCCAAGCTAAAAAACATTCAGTACTTC,CASSQPGPKLKNIQYF
few,TRBJ2-1,TRBD1,TRBV5-1,TGCGCCAGCAGCTTAAGAATAGGACAGGTTTCTTCTAACAATGAGCAGTTCTTC,CASSLRIGQVSSNNEQFF
-,TRBJ1-6,-,TRBV11-2,TGTGCCAGCAGCCTGCCGGGGGCTCCCCTCCACTTT,CASSLPGAPLHF
-,TRBJ2-7,TRBD1,TRBV29-1,TGCAGCGCGGGACAGGTTAACTACGAGCAGTACTTC,CSAGQVNYEQYF
-,TRBJ2-5,-,TRBV7-2,TGTGCCAGCAGCTTAGCAGGGGGACAAGAGACCCAGTACTTC,CASSLAGGQETQYF
-,TRBJ1-2,-,TRBV6-2/TRBV6-3,TGTGCCAGCAGTTACGAGGGAGAGTCTGGCTACACCTTC,CASSYEGESGYTF
-,TRBJ1-1,-,TRBV2,TGTGCCAGCAGTGTACGGGAGGCTGGGAACACTGAAGCTTTCTTT,CASSVREAGNTEAFF
few,TRBJ2-7,-,TRBV3-1/TRBV3-2,TGTGCCAGCAGCCAGGGGAAGGAGCCCTACGAGCAGTACTTC,CASSQGKEPYEQYF
-,TRBJ2-3,TRBD2,TRBV27,TGTGCCAGCAGTCCACCCCCACCTAGCGGGAGGGCCGTTTTAGATACGCAGTATTTT,CASSPPPPSGRAVLDTQYF
few,TRBJ2-1,-,TRBV7-9,TGTGCCAGCAGCCGACGGACAGCCCGACAGACCTACAATGAGCAGTTCTTC,CASSRRTARQTYNEQFF
once,TRBJ2-5,-,TRBV7-6,TGTGCCAGCAGCCCGCCTGCCGAGACCCAGTACTTC,CASSPPAETQYF
-,TRBJ1-2,-,TRBV2,TGTGCCAGCAGTGAAGCTAGGGAAAGCTATGGCTACACCTTC,CASSEARESYGYTF
-,TRBJ1-4,-,TRBV2,TGTGCCAGCAGTGAAATCCTAAGGGAAGAAAAACTGTTTTTT,CASSEILREEKLFF
-,TRBJ2-1,-,TRBV6-5,TGTGCCAGCAGTTACGGCTTTATCTATGAGCAGTTCTTC,CASSYGFIYEQFF
-,TRBJ1-3,-,TRBV5-1,TGCGCCAGCAGCTTGGAGGCCTTCTCTGGAAACACCATATATTTT,CASSLEAFSGNTIYF
-,TRBJ1-1,-,TRBV2,TGTGCCAGCAGTGGTCCCCTACTTGAAGCTTTCTTT,CASSGPLLEAFF
-,TRBJ1-2,-,TRBV19,TGTGCCAGTAGTTTCCAGGCCCTGGCCCTGGGCGGCTACACCTTC,CASSFQALALGGYTF
-,TRBJ1-2,-,TRBV2,TGTGCCAGCACCCGGGTGGGGTTCGGCTACACCTTC,CASTRVGFGYTF
-,TRBJ2-1,TRBD1,TRBV19,TGTGCCAGTAGTCCGGGGACAGGGGGAGCCAATGAGCAGTTCTTC,CASSPGTGGANEQFF
-,TRBJ1-6,-,TRBV2,TGTGCCAGCAGTGAAGTTGGCGAGGGCCTCCACTTT,CASSEVGEGLHF
once,TRBJ1-2,-,TRBV5-1,TGCGCCAGCAGTTCTCAGGGGATCTATGGCTACACCTTC,CASSSQGIYGYTF
-,TRBJ1-1,-,TRBV9,TGTGCCAGCAGCCGCCTCCTTGGAGGGAGCGACACTGAAGCTTTCTTT,CASSRLLGGSDTEAFF
-,TRBJ1-2,-,TRBV7-2,TGTGCCAGCAGCTTAGACCCAGGGGATGGCTACACCTTC,CASSLDPGDGYTF
-,TRBJ2-3,-,TRBV30,TGTGCCTGGAGTCCGGCCTGGGGGGATACGCAGTATTTT,CAWSPAWGDTQYF
-,TRBJ2-3,TRBD2,TRBV30,TGTGCCTGGAGTGGGACTAGCGGTTTGGCAGATACGCAGTATTTT,CAWSGTSGLADTQYF
-,TRBJ2-5,-,TRBV11-2,TGTGCCAGCAGCGCCCGACCGGCGGGAGAGACCCAGTACTTC,CASSARPAGETQYF
-,TRBJ1-1,-,TRBV19,TGTGCCAGTAGTATGCGAGGGGACACTGAAGCTTTCTTT,CASSMRGDTEAFF
-,TRBJ1-1,-,TRBV29-1,TGCAGCGCAGACCGCGAGGTAGACACTGAAGCTTTCTTT,CSADREVDTEAFF
-,TRBJ2-7,-,TRBV19,TGTGCCAGTAGTATAGACTCTTACGAGCAGTACTTC,CASSIDSYEQYF
-,TRBJ1-2,-,TRBV30,TGTGCCTGGAGCCCGGGGCTCCTCCTGCGGGGCTACACCTTC,CAWSPGLLLRGYTF
-,TRBJ1-1,-,TRBV10-3,TGTGCCATCAGGGGGGGCTCTGGAACTGAAGCTTTCTTT,CAIRGGSGTEAFF
-,TRBJ2-5,TRBD1,TRBV30,TGTGCCTGGGACCGGACAGGCCAAGAGACCCAGTACTTC,CAWDRTGQETQYF
-,TRBJ2-7,-,TRBV24-1,TGTGCCACCAGTGATACCCTCGGTTACGAGCAGTACTTC,CATSDTLGYEQYF
-,TRBJ1-6,-,TRBV5-1,TGCGCCAGCAGCCCCGGGGGTCGCAATTCACCCCTCCACTTT,CASSPGGRNSPLHF
-,TRBJ1-3,-,TRBV5-5,TGTGCCAGCAGTTCCTACACTGGAAACACCATATATTTT,CASSSYTGNTIYF
once,TRBJ2-2,-,TRBV28,TGTGCCAGCAGTTTAGATGGGTCAGCGGGCTACACCGGGGAGCTGTTTTTT,CASSLDGSAGYTGELFF
few,TRBJ1-1,-,TRBV6-5,TGTGCCAGCAGGGACGACAGGATGAACACTGAAGCTTTCTTT,CASRDDRMNTEAFF
-,TRBJ2-2,-,TRBV30,TGTGCCTGGGGAAACCTACCGCTCGGGGAGCTGTTTTTT,CAWGNLPLGELFF
-,TRBJ2-7,TRBD1,TRBV7-8,TGTGCCAGCACCCAAACAGGGGGCGAGCAGTACTTC,CASTQTGGEQYF
-,TRBJ1-6,-,TRBV9,TGTGCCAGCAGAGCAGGGACGGGGGAGGCTTCACCCCTCCACTTT,CASRAGTGEASPLHF
-,TRBJ2-5,TRBD2,TRBV7-6,TGTGCCAGCAGCTTAGGGGGACTAGCGGGAGGTTCGGAGACCCAGTACTTC,CASSLGGLAGGSETQYF
-,TRBJ1-5,-,TRBV2,TGTGCCAGCAAGAGGATTCTGGGTCAGCCCCAGCATTTT,CASKRILGQPQHF
-,TRBJ1-1,TRBD1,TRBV7-2,TGTGCCAGCAGCTTAGGTGTCAGGGGGGGCACTGAAGCTTTCTTT,CASSLGVRGGTEAFF
-,TRBJ1-4,-,TRBV6-5,TGTGCCAGCAGTTCCCTAGGACGGGGAACTAATGAAAAACTGTTTTTT,CASSSLGRGTNEKLFF
-,TRBJ1-1,-,TRBV7-9,TGTGCCAGCAGCCCACCATGGAGTCGGACTGAAGCTTTCTTT,CASSPPWSRTEAFF
-,TRBJ1-5,TRBD1,TRBV5-6,TGTGCCAGCAGCTCTCTGTCAGGGGGCTCTGGCAATCAGCCCCAGCATTTT,CASSSLSGGSGNQPQHF
-,TRBJ2-6,-,TRBV27,TGTGCCAGCAGTTTATCGATAATGCGGATACAGTCTGGGGCCAACGTCCTGACTTTC,CASSLSIMRIQSGANVLTF
-,TRBJ2-5,-,TRBV24-1,TGTGCCACCAGTGATGGACCGGTGGGGACCCAGTACTTC,CATSDGPVGTQYF
-,TRBJ1-2,-,TRBV11-2,TGTGCCAGCAGCTTGAATAGGCGTTATGGCTACACCTTC,CASSLNRRYGYTF
once,TRBJ2-7,-,TRBV5-1,TGCGCCAGCAGCTTGGTGCGGGGTTCGGACGAGCAGTACTTC,CASSLVRGSDEQYF
-,TRBJ1-4,-,TRBV2,TGTGCCAGCAGTGAAGGACCAACTAATGAAAAACTGTTTTTT,CASSEGPTNEKLFF